Shown below are 27 T cell receptor beta chains from a single sample sequenced in a study of Graves' ophthalmopathy and Graves' hyperthyroidism. Amplification from RNA transcripts yielded the TCR beta CDR3 regions. An initial RT-PCR round employing HTBI primers preceded a second-round multiplex PCR. TCRdb re-derived calls from the multiplex PCR reads in MiXCR, one entry per CDR3 protein. The sample yields approximately 1.2 million distinct CDR3 sequences, less than 45% seen once. The sequencing sample was made of peripheral blood or thyroid tissue (not recorded which). The source is an adult man with Graves' hyperthyroidism.

V usage is TRBV19 and J usage is TRBJ1-4; D is perhaps TRBD1 (6 bases). V was trimmed by 6 bases and J by 3 bases, leaving 14 bases between them. This CDR3 is built from 15 residues. Germline loops: CDR1 LNHDA, CDR2 SQIVND (reference sequence). The CDR3 region has the DNA TGTGCCAGTAGCCGACTGACAGGCCCTAATGAAAAACTGTTTTTT. Translated: CASSRLTGPNEKLFF.

V usage is TRBV27 and J usage is TRBJ1-5; 8 nucleotides match TRBD1. Germline values: CDR1 MNHEY, CDR2 SMNVEV (reference sequence). V dropped 6 bases and J dropped 2; count of bases not matched to a gene: 6. This CDR3 comprises 15 residues. CDR3 protein: CASSAGGAGNQPQHF. The CDR3 nucleotides read TGTGCCAGCAGCGCAGGGGGCGCGGGCAATCAGCCCCAGCATTTT.

Comment on this clonotype: One end of the junction varies from germline; a read error may be responsible. V gene TRBV6-4 combines with J gene TRBJ2-6, with D perhaps being TRBD1 or TRBD2 (6 bases each). CDR3 size: 15 residues. Germline V CDR1 and CDR2: MRHNA, SNTAGT. This CDR3 is CASSDRDTGGNVLTF. CDR3 nucleotide sequence: TGTGCCAGCAGTGACAGGGACACCGGGGGCAACGTCCTGACTTTC.

This clonotype was counted only a few times. The CDR3 nucleotides read TGTGCCAGCAGCCCGCCAGGGGGGATGAGGCAGCCCCAGCATTTT. Translation gives CASSPPGGMRQPQHF. The genes are TRBV16 and TRBJ1-5, with 7 bases lining up with TRBD1. Trimming at V came to 4 bases and at J to 7 bases, leaving 10 bases not matched to a gene. This CDR3 has 15 amino acids. The V gene's germline CDR1 is KGHSY and CDR2 FQNENV.

Comment on this clonotype: A read error is possible here, since a much larger clone lies one base away. The chain employs TRBV29-1 and TRBJ1-2, with D hard to call. CDR1 and CDR2 from the germline V gene are SQVTM and ANQGSEA. There are 13 residues in the CDR3. CDR3 residues: CSVVRSVSYGYAF. DNA for the CDR3: TGCAGCGTTGTACGGTCAGTTAGCTATGGCTACGCCTTC.

This sequence joins TRBV6-5 and TRBJ1-4; D is unclear. Germline values: CDR1 MNHEY, CDR2 SVGAGI. The CDR3 extends over 14 amino acids. V shed 11 bases and J shed 2 bases, with 15 bases lying between them. DNA for the CDR3: TGTGCCTCCAGGCCGGGCTTCACTAATGAAAAACTGTTTTTT. Translation: CASRPGFTNEKLFF.

This clonotype was detected many times. V gene TRBV10-3 combines with J gene TRBJ2-2, with TRBD1 as a possible D gene (6 bases). Trimming took off 1 base at V and 5 bases at J, with 14 bases between the two ends. Germline loops: CDR1 ENHRY, CDR2 SYGVKD. The CDR3 totals 16 residues. This chain's CDR3 is CAISEWGTRETGELFF. CDR3 DNA: TGTGCCATCAGTGAGTGGGGGACAAGGGAAACCGGGGAGCTGTTTTTT.

V gene TRBV30 combines with J gene TRBJ2-7, with 10 bases matching TRBD2. Germline lookup yields CDR1 GTSNPN and CDR2 SVGIG (reference sequence). This CDR3 has 14 residues. The J segment lost 4 bases and the V segment lost 4 bases, leaving 7 bases of the junction unmatched. CDR3 region: CAWKREGRRYEQYF. The DNA for the CDR3 is TGTGCCTGGAAGCGGGAGGGCCGGAGATACGAGCAGTACTTC.

This clonotype was counted ten times or more. The V call is TRBV11-2, the J call TRBJ2-7, with 7 bases matching TRBD1. Trimming at V came to 3 bases and at J to 4 bases, leaving 6 bases not matched to a gene. The CDR3 loop spans 14 amino acids. Germline values: CDR1 SGHAT, CDR2 FQNNGV. CDR3 protein: CASSLQGDLYEQYF. The CDR3 DNA reads TGTGCCAGCAGCTTGCAGGGGGACCTTTACGAGCAGTACTTC.

V usage is TRBV6-5 and J usage is TRBJ2-6; D unresolved. Trimming removed 4 bases at V and 0 bases at J, with 13 bases between. CDR1 MNHEY and CDR2 SVGAGI come from the germline V gene. There are 17 residues in the CDR3. This CDR3 is CASSSSFPSSGANVLTF. As DNA, the CDR3 is TGTGCCAGCAGTTCATCGTTTCCTAGCTCTGGGGCCAACGTCCTGACTTTC.

This rearrangement joins TRBV10-3 to TRBJ1-5; D remains unclear. This CDR3 comprises 15 residues. Germline V lookup: CDR1 ENHRY, CDR2 SYGVKD. With 0 bases removed from V and 1 base from J, the gap between germline ends came to 7 bases. CDR3 sequence: CAISESSGSNQPQHF. CDR3 bases: TGTGCCATCAGTGAGTCATCGGGAAGCAATCAGCCCCAGCATTTT.

Turning to this clonotype: A clone one base away is much larger, so this may be a read error. The rearrangement joins TRBV20-1 to TRBJ1-5; no clear D gene. This CDR3 is built from 15 residues. V lost 6 bases, J lost 0 bases, and 15 bases lay in between. Germline CDR1 DFQATT, CDR2 SNEGSKA (reference sequence). The CDR3 sequence: CSADQRRVSNQPQHF. The CDR3 region has the DNA TGCAGTGCGGACCAAAGGAGGGTTAGCAATCAGCCCCAGCATTTT.

This clonotype was observed at least ten times. The chain couples TRBV5-6 to TRBJ1-2; D gene unclear. V was shortened by 2 bases and J by 8 bases, with 13 bases between the two germline ends. The CDR3 spans 13 residues. The V gene's germline CDR1 is SGHDT and CDR2 YYEEEE. The CDR3 DNA sequence: TGTGCCAGCAGCTTCGGAGGGTCGGGCGGCTACACCTTC. Translating gives CASSFGGSGGYTF.

As to this clonotype: A much larger clone is a single base away; this may be a read error. V usage is TRBV11-2 and J usage is TRBJ2-7; D is perhaps TRBD2 (6 bases). V lost 5 bases to trimming and J lost 0 bases, with 14 bases between them. The CDR3 consists of 15 residues. Germline assignment: CDR1 SGHAT and CDR2 FQNNGV. CDR3 loop: CASSTGVSNSYEQYF. The CDR3 region has the DNA TGTGCCAGCAGCACGGGGGTAAGTAACTCCTACGAGCAGTACTTC.

The J gene is TRBJ1-2, the V gene TRBV6-6, with TRBD1 as a possible D gene (5 bases). This CDR3 comprises 13 residues. Per the germline V gene, CDR1 is MNHNY and CDR2 is SVGAGI (reference sequence). Trimming shortened V by 10 bases and J by 5 bases, and 17 bases separated the two germline ends. The CDR3 is CANQGKGRYGYTF. The CDR3 coding sequence is TGTGCCAATCAGGGTAAAGGCCGGTATGGCTACACCTTC.

The J gene is TRBJ1-1, the V gene TRBV7-9; a weak D match, TRBD1 (6 bases). This CDR3 comprises 14 residues. Germline V gene data show CDR1 as SEHNR and CDR2 as FQNEAQ (reference sequence). V was pared by 3 bases and J by 6 bases, with 14 bases between. CDR3 region: CASSFGSGVPEAFF. For the CDR3, the DNA is TGTGCCAGCAGCTTCGGATCAGGGGTCCCTGAAGCTTTCTTT.

This rearrangement joins TRBV5-5 to TRBJ2-5; the D gene is possibly TRBD1 (6 bases). Trimming left V 4 bases short and J 7 bases short, with 14 bases between. The germline CDR1 and CDR2 sequences are SGHKS and YYEKEE (reference sequence). The CDR3 has 13 amino acids. CDR3 region: CASSLRTEVTQYF. DNA for the CDR3: TGTGCCAGCAGCCTTCGGACAGAGGTGACCCAGTACTTC. Complete variable domain (other parts from reference TRBV5-5 and TRBJ2-5): DAGVTQSPTHLIKTRGQQVTLRCSPISGHKSVSWYQQVLGQGPQFIFQYYEKEERGRGNFPDRFSARQFPNYSSELNVNALLLGDSALYLCASSLRTEVTQYFGPGTRLLVL.

The chain carries TRBV12-3 or TRBV12-4 and TRBJ2-5; TRBD2 matches 9 bases. Losses at the gene ends were 3 bases for V and 5 bases for J; bases not matched to a gene: 7. The CDR3 length is 15 residues. In nucleotides, the CDR3 is TGTGCCAGCAGTTTCCGCGGGAGGGCCGTGGAGACCCAGTACTTC. Its translation is CASSFRGRAVETQYF.

The V call is TRBV5-6, the J call TRBJ1-3, with a tentative D call TRBD1 (5 bases). Germline V lookup: CDR1 SGHDT, CDR2 YYEEEE. The CDR3 contains 18 residues. V lost 4 bases to trimming and J lost 0 bases, with 20 bases between them. In nucleotides, the CDR3 is TGTGCCAGCAGCGGCCGGGGGGGAGACAGCTACTCTGGAAACACCATATATTTT. Encoded protein: CASSGRGGDSYSGNTIYF.

This clonotype has more than one count but fewer than ten. V is TRBV20-1 and J is TRBJ1-1, with D tentatively TRBD1 (5 bases). The ends were cut back, 0 bases at V and 8 bases at J, with 16 bases in the middle. Germline V gene data show CDR1 as DFQATT and CDR2 as SNEGSKA (reference sequence). This CDR3 comprises 14 residues. The CDR3 sequence is CSARDLGLTVEAFF. The CDR3 nucleotides are TGCAGTGCTAGAGATCTGGGGTTGACAGTAGAAGCTTTCTTT.

Details on this clonotype: This may be a read error: a much more frequent sequence differs by one nucleotide. The chain employs TRBV7-9 and TRBJ2-2; D could derive from TRBD1 or TRBD2 (5 bases each). This CDR3 contains 13 residues. CDR1 SEHNR and CDR2 FQNEAQ come from the germline V gene (reference sequence). The CDR3 DNA reads as TGTGCCAGCAGGACAGCGAACACCGGGGAGCCGTTTTTT. Translated, it gives CASRTANTGEPFF. Full variable domain (missing parts from reference TRBV7-9 and TRBJ2-2): DTGVSQNPRHKITKRGQNVTFRCDPISEHNRLYWYRQTLGQGPEFLTYFQNEAQLEKSRLLSDRFSAERPKGSFSTLEIQRTEQGDSAMYLCASRTANTGEPFFGEGSRLTVL.

The chain recombines TRBV10-3 with TRBJ1-4; D is possibly TRBD1 (5 bases). Germline values: CDR1 ENHRY, CDR2 SYGVKD. The length of the CDR3 is 14 residues. Between the trimmed V and J ends, which lost 4 bases and 8 bases, there was a span of 14 bases. CDR3 residues: CAISVGTSYEKLFF. In DNA form, the CDR3 reads TGTGCCATCAGTGTCGGGACTTCTTACGAAAAACTGTTTTTT.

The chain uses TRBV30 and TRBJ2-6; either TRBD1 or TRBD2 may supply D (5 bases each). This CDR3 has 13 residues. Per the germline V gene, CDR1 is GTSNPN and CDR2 is SVGIG (reference sequence). Trimming stripped 6 bases from V and 4 bases from J, with 10 bases between. The chain's CDR3 is CACTGRGANVLTF. Here the CDR3 DNA reads TGTGCCTGCACGGGGCGAGGGGCCAACGTCCTGACTTTC.

Here the CDR3 DNA reads TGTGCCAGCACCCTCGGACAGGGGACACCCCTCCACTTT. Translating gives CASTLGQGTPLHF. This chain joins TRBV2 and TRBJ1-6; TRBD1 agrees at 9 bases. Trimming cost V 7 bases and J 11 bases; bases outside gene matches: 6. The CDR3 runs to 13 residues. The V gene's germline CDR1 is SNHLY and CDR2 FYNNEI.

This clonotype appeared many times. The chain carries TRBV12-3 or TRBV12-4 and TRBJ1-5; a weak D match, TRBD1 (5 bases). This CDR3 is built from 13 residues. V shed 5 bases and J shed 6 bases, with 11 bases lying between them. The CDR3 region has the DNA TGTGCCAGCAGTATCCAGACAGTTCAGCCCCAGCATTTT. It encodes CASSIQTVQPQHF.

This clonotype was found many times. The chain uses TRBV2 and TRBJ1-5; D unclear. CDR3 length: 14 amino acids. Germline V gene lookup returns CDR1 SNHLY and CDR2 FYNNEI. Trimming removed 3 bases at V and 2 bases at J, with 8 bases between. The CDR3 here is CASSETTRNQPQHF. The CDR3 coding sequence is TGTGCCAGCAGTGAGACGACGCGCAATCAGCCCCAGCATTTT. Full variable domain (rest looked up from reference TRBV2 and TRBJ1-5): EPEVTQTPSHQVTQMGQEVILRCVPISNHLYFYWYRQILGQKVEFLVSFYNNEISEKSEIFDDQFSVERPDGSNFTLKIRSTKLEDSAMYFCASSETTRNQPQHFGDGTRLSIL.

This clonotype was seen at least ten times. The chain joins TRBV20-1 to TRBJ1-1, with D perhaps TRBD1 (6 bases). CDR1 is DFQATT and CDR2 is SNEGSKA in the germline V gene (reference sequence). Trimming pared 0 bases from V and 3 bases from J, leaving 14 bases between. CDR3 length: 15 amino acids. CDR3 sequence reads: CSARDPRGRDTEAFF. The CDR3 coding sequence is TGCAGTGCTAGAGATCCCAGGGGCCGGGACACTGAAGCTTTCTTT.